The present entry profiles one T cell receptor beta chain with its context. The V gene's germline CDR1 is MNHEY and CDR2 SMNVEV (reference sequence). The CDR3 length is 14 residues. Trimming took 4 bases from V and 0 from J; bases not matched to a gene: 0. The data were taken from a study of control samples from healthy donors and cancer patients. Measured with immunoSEQ multiplex PCR; TCRdb has only the in-frame clones, and not every one. The table has approximately 86,000 clones, more than 75% seen once. The sample taken for sequencing was blood. The source is a woman in her 40s in good health. This chain connects TRBV27 to TRBJ1-2; 9 nucleotides match TRBD1. Written as DNA, the CDR3 is TGTGCCAGCAGTTACAGGGGGCCTAACTATGGCTACACCTTC. Its translation is CASSYRGPNYGYTF.